These T cell receptor beta chains were read from a single sample in a study of cytomegalovirus exposure and HLA in healthy donors. Measured with immunoSEQ multiplex PCR; TCRdb has only the in-frame clones, and not every one. Here the sample spans under 150,000 clones, roughly 90% being singletons. The sequenced material came from PBMCs. The receptors were gathered from a man aged 18 to 35 in good health and CMV-seronegative. The CDR3 runs from the conserved cysteine through the conserved F or W. D genes are given only for firm matches. Clone size is not always given. Where it is, it says once, few, many or a class for expanded clones.

size	V	D	J	length	DNA	CDR3
NA	TRBV5-4	NA	TRBJ2-5	12	TGTGCCAGCAGCTTAATCGGAGAGACCCAGTACTTC	CASSLIGETQYF
NA	TRBV6-1	TRBD1	TRBJ1-6	15	TGTGCCAGCAGTCCACAGGGGGCGGATAATTCACCCCTCCACTTT	CASSPQGADNSPLHF
few	TRBV27	TRBD1	TRBJ1-2	13	TGTGCCAGCAGACCCGGGGACAGCTATGGCTACACCTTC	CASRPGDSYGYTF
NA	TRBV5-4	NA	TRBJ2-3	15	TGTGCCAGCAGCTTGAGCAGGCAGGTCACAGATACGCAGTATTTT	CASSLSRQVTDTQYF
NA	TRBV5-1	TRBD2	TRBJ2-1	17	TGCGCCAGCAGCTGGAGACTAGCGGGAGTTAGATCCAATGAGCAGTTCTTC	CASSWRLAGVRSNEQFF
few	TRBV5-6	TRBD2	TRBJ2-2	16	TGTGCCAGCAGCCATATGAGTAGCGGGCAAACCGGGGAGCTGTTTTTT	CASSHMSSGQTGELFF
NA	TRBV28	NA	TRBJ2-7	16	TGTGCCAGCAGTTCGTTCCGACACGGAACCGACTACGAGCAGTACTTC	CASSSFRHGTDYEQYF
NA	TRBV15	TRBD1	TRBJ2-3	17	TGTGCCACCAGCAGAGATCGAGCGACCCAGGGGGTAGATACGCAGTATTTT	CATSRDRATQGVDTQYF
NA	TRBV25-1	TRBD2	TRBJ2-5	15	TGTGCCAGCAGGATTTCTAGCGGGAAGGAGGAGACCCAGTACTTC	CASRISSGKEETQYF
NA	TRBV5-1	NA	TRBJ2-1	15	TGCGCCAGCAGCTTGGCGGGGAGCTCCTACAATGAGCAGTTCTTC	CASSLAGSSYNEQFF
NA	TRBV7-8	NA	TRBJ1-2	16	TGTGCCAGCAGCTTAGGGGCCCCGGATTCACCTTCAGGCTACACCTTC	CASSLGAPDSPSGYTF
NA	TRBV13	NA	TRBJ2-3	15	TGTGCCAGCAGCGTAAGACAGGGACTCACAGATACGCAGTATTTT	CASSVRQGLTDTQYF
NA	TRBV6-5	NA	TRBJ2-3	15	TGTGCCAGCAGGCCGAGGGGAGGAGGAACAGATACGCAGTATTTT	CASRPRGGGTDTQYF
NA	TRBV5-5	NA	TRBJ2-2	15	TGTGCCAGCAGCTTGGGTGGGACAACCACCGGGGAGCTGTTTTTT	CASSLGGTTTGELFF